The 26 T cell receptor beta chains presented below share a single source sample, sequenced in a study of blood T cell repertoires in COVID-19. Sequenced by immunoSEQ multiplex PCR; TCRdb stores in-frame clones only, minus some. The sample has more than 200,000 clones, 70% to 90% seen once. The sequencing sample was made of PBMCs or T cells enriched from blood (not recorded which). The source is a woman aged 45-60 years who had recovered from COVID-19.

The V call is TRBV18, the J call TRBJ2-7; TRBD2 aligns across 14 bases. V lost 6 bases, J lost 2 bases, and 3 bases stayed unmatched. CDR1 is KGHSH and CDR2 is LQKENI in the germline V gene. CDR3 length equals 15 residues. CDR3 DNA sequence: TGTGCCAGCTCGGTGACTAGCGGGAGGGCCTACGAGCAGTACTTC. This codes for CASSVTSGRAYEQYF. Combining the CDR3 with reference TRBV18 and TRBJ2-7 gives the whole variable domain NAGVMQNPRHLVRRRGQEARLRCSPMKGHSHVYWYRQLPEEGLKFMVYLQKENIIDESGMPKERFSAEFPKEGPSILRIQQVVRGDSAAYFCASSVTSGRAYEQYFGPGTRLTVT.

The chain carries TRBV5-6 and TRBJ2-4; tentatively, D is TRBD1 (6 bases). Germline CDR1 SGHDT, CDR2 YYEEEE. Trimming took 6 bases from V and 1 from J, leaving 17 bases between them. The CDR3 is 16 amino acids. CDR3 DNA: TGTGCCAGCATGCCACAGGGAATTGCGGCCAAAAACATTCAGTACTTC. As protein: CASMPQGIAAKNIQYF.

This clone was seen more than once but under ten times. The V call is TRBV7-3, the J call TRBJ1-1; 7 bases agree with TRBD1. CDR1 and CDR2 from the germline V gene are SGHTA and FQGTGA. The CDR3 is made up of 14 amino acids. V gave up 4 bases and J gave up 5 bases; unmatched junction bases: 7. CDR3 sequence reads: CASSSSRGLTEAFF. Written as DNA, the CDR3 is TGTGCCAGCAGCTCGAGCAGGGGGTTAACTGAAGCTTTCTTT.

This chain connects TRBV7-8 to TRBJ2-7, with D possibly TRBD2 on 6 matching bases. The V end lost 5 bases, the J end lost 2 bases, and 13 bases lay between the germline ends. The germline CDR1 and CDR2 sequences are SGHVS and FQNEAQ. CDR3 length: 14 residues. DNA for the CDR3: TGTGCCAGCAGCCCTCTCGGGGGTCCCTACGAGCAGTACTTC. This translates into CASSPLGGPYEQYF. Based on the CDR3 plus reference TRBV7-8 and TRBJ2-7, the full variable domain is GAGVSQSPRYKVAKRGQDVALRCDPISGHVSLFWYQQALGQGPEFLTYFQNEAQLDKSGLPSDRFFAERPEGSVSTLKIQRTQQEDSAVYLCASSPLGGPYEQYFGPGTRLTVT.

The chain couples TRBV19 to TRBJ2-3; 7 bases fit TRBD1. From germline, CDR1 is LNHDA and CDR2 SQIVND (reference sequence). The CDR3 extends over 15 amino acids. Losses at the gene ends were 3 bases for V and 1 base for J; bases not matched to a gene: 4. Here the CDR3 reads CASSMSGTGTDTQYF. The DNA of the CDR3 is TGTGCCAGTAGTATGTCCGGGACAGGCACAGATACGCAGTATTTT. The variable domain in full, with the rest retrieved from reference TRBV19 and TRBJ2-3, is DGGITQSPKYLFRKEGQNVTLSCEQNLNHDAMYWYRQDPGQGLRLIYYSQIVNDFQKGDIAEGYSVSREKKESFPLTVTSAQKNPTAFYLCASSMSGTGTDTQYFGPGTRLTVL.

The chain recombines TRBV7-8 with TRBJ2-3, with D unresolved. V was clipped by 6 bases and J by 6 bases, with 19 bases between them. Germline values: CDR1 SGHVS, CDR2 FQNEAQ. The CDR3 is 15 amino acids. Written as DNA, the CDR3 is TGTGCCAGCAGGCCACTTTCCTACGGGTTGGATACGCAGTATTTT. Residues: CASRPLSYGLDTQYF.

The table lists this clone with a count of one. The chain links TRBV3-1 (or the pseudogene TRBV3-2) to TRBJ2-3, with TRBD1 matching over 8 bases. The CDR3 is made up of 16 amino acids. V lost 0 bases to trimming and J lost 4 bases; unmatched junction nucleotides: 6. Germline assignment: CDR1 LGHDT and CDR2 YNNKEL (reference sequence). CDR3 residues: CASSQDTDRGADTQYF. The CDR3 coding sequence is TGTGCCAGCAGCCAAGATACCGACAGGGGAGCAGATACGCAGTATTTT.

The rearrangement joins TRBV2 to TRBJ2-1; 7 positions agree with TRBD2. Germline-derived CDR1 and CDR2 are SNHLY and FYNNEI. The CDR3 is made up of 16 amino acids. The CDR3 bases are TGTGCGACTTTAAGGGGCGGGAGAGGTTCCTACAATGAGCAGTTCTTC. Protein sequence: CATLRGGRGSYNEQFF. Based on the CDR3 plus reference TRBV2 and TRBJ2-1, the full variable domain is EPEVTQTPSHQVTQMGQEVILRCVPISNHLYFYWYRQILGQKVEFLVSFYNNEISEKSEIFDDQFSVERPDGSNFTLKIRSTKLEDSAMYFCATLRGGRGSYNEQFFGPGTRLTVL.

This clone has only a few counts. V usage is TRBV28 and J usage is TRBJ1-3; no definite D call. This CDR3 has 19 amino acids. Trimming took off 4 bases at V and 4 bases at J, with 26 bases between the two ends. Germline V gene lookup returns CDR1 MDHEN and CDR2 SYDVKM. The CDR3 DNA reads TGTGCCAGCAGTTCCACCCATGGTAACCGTGTTGGCTCGGGAAACACCATATATTTT. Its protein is CASSSTHGNRVGSGNTIYF.

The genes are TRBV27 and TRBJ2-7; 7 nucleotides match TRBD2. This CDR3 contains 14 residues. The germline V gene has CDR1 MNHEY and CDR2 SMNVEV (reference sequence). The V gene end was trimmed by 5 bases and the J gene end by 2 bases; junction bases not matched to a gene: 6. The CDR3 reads CASSPQRGPYEQYF. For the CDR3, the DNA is TGTGCCAGCAGTCCGCAGCGGGGCCCCTACGAGCAGTACTTC.

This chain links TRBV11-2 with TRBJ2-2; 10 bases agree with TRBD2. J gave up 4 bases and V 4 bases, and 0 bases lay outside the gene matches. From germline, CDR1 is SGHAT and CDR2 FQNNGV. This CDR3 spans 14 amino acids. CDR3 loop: CASSWTSGTGELFF. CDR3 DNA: TGTGCCAGCAGCTGGACTAGCGGCACCGGGGAGCTGTTTTTT.

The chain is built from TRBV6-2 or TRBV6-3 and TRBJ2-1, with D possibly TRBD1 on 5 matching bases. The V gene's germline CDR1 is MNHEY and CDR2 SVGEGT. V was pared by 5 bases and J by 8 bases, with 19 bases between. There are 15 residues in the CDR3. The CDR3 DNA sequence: TGTGCCAGCAGTACCCCTAGTCGCAGGGTAGATGAGCAGTTCTTC. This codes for CASSTPSRRVDEQFF.

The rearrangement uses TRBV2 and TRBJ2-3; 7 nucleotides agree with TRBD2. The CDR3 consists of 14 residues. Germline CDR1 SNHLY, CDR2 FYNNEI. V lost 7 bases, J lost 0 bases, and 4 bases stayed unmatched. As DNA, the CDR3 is TGTGCCAGCAAAGGGACTATTAGCACAGATACGCAGTATTTT. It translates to CASKGTISTDTQYF. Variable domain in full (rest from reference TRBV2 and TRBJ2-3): EPEVTQTPSHQVTQMGQEVILRCVPISNHLYFYWYRQILGQKVEFLVSFYNNEISEKSEIFDDQFSVERPDGSNFTLKIRSTKLEDSAMYFCASKGTISTDTQYFGPGTRLTVL.

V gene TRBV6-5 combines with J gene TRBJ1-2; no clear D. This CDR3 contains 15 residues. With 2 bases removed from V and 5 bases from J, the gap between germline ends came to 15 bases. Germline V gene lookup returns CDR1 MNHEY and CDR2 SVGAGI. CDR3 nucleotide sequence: TGTGCCAGCAGTTACAAGGACGGAGCGGGTTATGGCTACACCTTC. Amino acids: CASSYKDGAGYGYTF.

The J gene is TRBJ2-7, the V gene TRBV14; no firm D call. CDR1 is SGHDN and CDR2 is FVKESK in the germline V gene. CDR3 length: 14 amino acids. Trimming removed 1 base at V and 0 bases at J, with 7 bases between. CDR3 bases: TGTGCCAGCAGCCAAGCTGGCAGCTCCTACGAGCAGTACTTC. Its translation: CASSQAGSSYEQYF.

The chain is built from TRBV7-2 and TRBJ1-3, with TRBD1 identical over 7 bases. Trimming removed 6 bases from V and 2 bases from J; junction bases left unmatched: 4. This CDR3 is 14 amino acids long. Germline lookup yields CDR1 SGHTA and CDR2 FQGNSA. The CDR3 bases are TGTGCCAGCAGTCCCCAGGGGGCTGGAAACACCATATATTTT. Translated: CASSPQGAGNTIYF.

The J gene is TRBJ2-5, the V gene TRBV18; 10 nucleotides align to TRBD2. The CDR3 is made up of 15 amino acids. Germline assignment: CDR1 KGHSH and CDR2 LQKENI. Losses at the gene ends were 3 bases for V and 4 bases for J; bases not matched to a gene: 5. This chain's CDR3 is CASSPLAGAGETQYF. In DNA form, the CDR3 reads TGTGCCAGCTCACCCCTAGCGGGAGCAGGAGAGACCCAGTACTTC. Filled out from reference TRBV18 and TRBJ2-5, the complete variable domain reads NAGVMQNPRHLVRRRGQEARLRCSPMKGHSHVYWYRQLPEEGLKFMVYLQKENIIDESGMPKERFSAEFPKEGPSILRIQQVVRGDSAAYFCASSPLAGAGETQYFGPGTRLLVL.

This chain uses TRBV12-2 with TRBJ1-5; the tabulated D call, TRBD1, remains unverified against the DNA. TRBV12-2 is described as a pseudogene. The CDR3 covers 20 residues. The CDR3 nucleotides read TGTGCAAGTCGCTTAACCATGAAAAAACCGGGACAGAATAACAATCAGCCCCAGCATTTT. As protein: CASRLTMKKPGQNNNQPQHF.

CDR3 sequence (DNA): TGTGCCATCAGTGAGGACATTAAGGCTTTCTTT. It codes for CAISEDIKAFF. V gene TRBV10-3 combines with J gene TRBJ1-1; D gene unclear. V lost 2 bases and J 11 bases, leaving 9 bases between the germline ends. The CDR3 totals 11 residues. Germline assignment: CDR1 ENHRY and CDR2 SYGVKD.

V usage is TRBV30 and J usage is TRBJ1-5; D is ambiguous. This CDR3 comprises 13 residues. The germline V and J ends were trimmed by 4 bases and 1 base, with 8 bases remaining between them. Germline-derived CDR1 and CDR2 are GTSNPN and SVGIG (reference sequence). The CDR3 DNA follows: TGTGCCTGGAAAGGAGGGAGCAATCAGCCCCAGCATTTT. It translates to CAWKGGSNQPQHF.

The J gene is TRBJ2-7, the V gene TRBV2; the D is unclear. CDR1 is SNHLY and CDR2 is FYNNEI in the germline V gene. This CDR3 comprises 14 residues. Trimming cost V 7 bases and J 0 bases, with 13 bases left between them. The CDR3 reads CASTFSKSSYEQYF. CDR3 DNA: TGTGCCAGCACGTTTAGCAAGAGCTCCTACGAGCAGTACTTC.

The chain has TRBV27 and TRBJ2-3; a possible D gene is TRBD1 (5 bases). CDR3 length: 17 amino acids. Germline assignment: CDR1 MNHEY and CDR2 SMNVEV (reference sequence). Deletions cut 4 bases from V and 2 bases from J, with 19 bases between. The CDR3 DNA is TGTGCCAGCAGTTCCAACCCCCTGACAGTGGTCACAGATACGCAGTATTTT. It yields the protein CASSSNPLTVVTDTQYF.

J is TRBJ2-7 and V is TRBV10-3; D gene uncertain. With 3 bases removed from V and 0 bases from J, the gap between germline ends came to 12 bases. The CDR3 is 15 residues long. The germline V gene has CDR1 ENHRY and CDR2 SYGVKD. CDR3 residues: CAISDGHPSSYEQYF. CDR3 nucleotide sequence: TGTGCCATCAGTGATGGGCACCCAAGCTCCTACGAGCAGTACTTC.

Written as DNA, the CDR3 is TGTGCCAGCAGCTTCACGCGGGAGGGGGAGACCCAGTACTTC. Its protein product is CASSFTREGETQYF. This chain uses TRBV11-2 with TRBJ2-5; 9 bases are a match to TRBD2. Losses at the gene ends were 3 bases for V and 5 bases for J; bases not matched to a gene: 4. This CDR3 has 14 amino acids. Germline V CDR1 and CDR2: SGHAT, FQNNGV.

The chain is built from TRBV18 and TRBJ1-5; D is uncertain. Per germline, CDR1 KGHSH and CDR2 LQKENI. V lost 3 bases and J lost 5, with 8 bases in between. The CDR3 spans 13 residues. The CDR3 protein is CASSPFEDQPQHF. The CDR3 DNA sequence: TGTGCCAGCTCACCCTTTGAGGATCAGCCCCAGCATTTT.

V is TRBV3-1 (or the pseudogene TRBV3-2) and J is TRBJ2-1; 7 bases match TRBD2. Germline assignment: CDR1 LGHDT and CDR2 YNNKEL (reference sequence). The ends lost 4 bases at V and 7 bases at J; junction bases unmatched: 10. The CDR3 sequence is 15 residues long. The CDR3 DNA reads TGTGCCAGCAGCCCGCGTCCGGGAGGAACGAATGAGCAGTTCTTC. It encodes CASSPRPGGTNEQFF.